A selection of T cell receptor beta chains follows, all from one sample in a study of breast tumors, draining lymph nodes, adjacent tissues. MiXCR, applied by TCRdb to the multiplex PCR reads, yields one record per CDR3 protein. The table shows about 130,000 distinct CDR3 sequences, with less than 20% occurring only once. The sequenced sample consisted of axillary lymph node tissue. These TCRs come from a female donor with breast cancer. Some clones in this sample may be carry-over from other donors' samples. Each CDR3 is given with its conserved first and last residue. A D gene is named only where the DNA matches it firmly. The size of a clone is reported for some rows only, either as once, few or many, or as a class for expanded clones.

cdr3_aa: CSAPDRGPEAFF
cdr3_nt: TGCAGTGCTCCGGACAGGGGTCCTGAAGCTTTCTTT
clone_size: -
d_call: TRBD1
j_call: TRBJ1-1
v_call: TRBV20-1

cdr3_aa: CSARVSSAGSTDTQYF
cdr3_nt: TGCAGTGCTAGAGTGTCTTCGGCGGGTAGCACAGATACGCAGTATTTT
clone_size: -
d_call: -
j_call: TRBJ2-3
v_call: TRBV20-1

cdr3_aa: CASSWMVGLAANTGELFF
cdr3_nt: TGTGCCAGCAGCTGGATGGTAGGGCTAGCGGCGAACACCGGGGAGCTGTTTTTT
clone_size: few
d_call: TRBD2
j_call: TRBJ2-2
v_call: TRBV5-6

cdr3_aa: CASSLVLGTYEQYF
cdr3_nt: TGCGCCAGCAGCTTGGTCCTAGGAACCTACGAGCAGTACTTC
clone_size: many
d_call: -
j_call: TRBJ2-7
v_call: TRBV5-1

cdr3_aa: CASSYSDLRGEQFF
cdr3_nt: TGTGCCAGCAGTTACAGCGACCTTAGGGGGGAGCAGTTCTTC
clone_size: few
d_call: -
j_call: TRBJ2-1
v_call: TRBV6-2/TRBV6-3

cdr3_aa: CSARDVFRGTGELFF
cdr3_nt: TGCAGTGCTAGAGATGTCTTCCGAGGCACCGGGGAGCTGTTTTTT
clone_size: many
d_call: -
j_call: TRBJ2-2
v_call: TRBV20-1

cdr3_aa: CAISDRDSSYEQYF
cdr3_nt: TGTGCCATCAGTGACCGGGACAGCTCCTACGAGCAGTACTTC
clone_size: many
d_call: TRBD1
j_call: TRBJ2-7
v_call: TRBV10-3

cdr3_aa: CASRPIQGGSTF
cdr3_nt: TGTGCCAGTAGGCCGATTCAGGGAGGCTCCACCTTC
clone_size: many
d_call: -
j_call: TRBJ1-2
v_call: TRBV19

cdr3_aa: CASSDLDGGSTDTQYF
cdr3_nt: TGCGCCAGCAGTGACCTGGACGGGGGGAGCACAGATACGCAGTATTTT
clone_size: many
d_call: TRBD2
j_call: TRBJ2-3
v_call: TRBV10-1

cdr3_aa: CASSRQGNEQFF
cdr3_nt: TGTGCCAGCAGCCGGCAGGGGAATGAGCAGTTCTTC
clone_size: many
d_call: -
j_call: TRBJ2-1
v_call: TRBV11-2

cdr3_aa: CSASPLGVADTQYF
cdr3_nt: TGCAGTGCTAGTCCCTTGGGAGTTGCAGATACGCAGTATTTT
clone_size: many
d_call: -
j_call: TRBJ2-3
v_call: TRBV20-1

cdr3_aa: CSAQQGASGDTQYF
cdr3_nt: TGCAGTGCGCAACAGGGGGCATCAGGGGATACGCAGTATTTT
clone_size: many
d_call: TRBD1
j_call: TRBJ2-3
v_call: TRBV20-1

cdr3_aa: CASSLAGQRAGELFF
cdr3_nt: TGTGCCAGCAGCTTGGCAGGACAGCGTGCCGGGGAGCTGTTTTTT
clone_size: many
d_call: -
j_call: TRBJ2-2
v_call: TRBV5-4

cdr3_aa: CASSLGAGPYNEQFF
cdr3_nt: TGTGCCAGCAGTCTTGGAGCGGGACCCTACAATGAGCAGTTCTTC
clone_size: many
d_call: TRBD2
j_call: TRBJ2-1
v_call: TRBV6-4

cdr3_aa: CSARKLAGGADEQYF
cdr3_nt: TGCAGTGCTAGAAAACTAGCGGGAGGCGCCGACGAGCAGTACTTC
clone_size: many
d_call: TRBD2
j_call: TRBJ2-7
v_call: TRBV20-1

cdr3_aa: CASSEDGRSPGSYNEQFF
cdr3_nt: TGTGCCAGCAGTGAAGATGGACGTTCCCCTGGCTCCTACAATGAGCAGTTCTTC
clone_size: many
d_call: -
j_call: TRBJ2-1
v_call: TRBV6-1

cdr3_aa: CASSEGAGGADTQYF
cdr3_nt: TGTGCCAGCAGTGAGGGTGCCGGTGGGGCAGATACGCAGTATTTT
clone_size: many
d_call: -
j_call: TRBJ2-3
v_call: TRBV6-1

cdr3_aa: CSAPRPRGIVTDTQYF
cdr3_nt: TGCAGTGCTCCCCGTCCGCGGGGGATTGTGACAGATACGCAGTATTTT
clone_size: few
d_call: TRBD2
j_call: TRBJ2-3
v_call: TRBV20-1

cdr3_aa: CASSSQTSATTGELFF
cdr3_nt: TGTGCCAGTAGTTCCCAGACTAGCGCGACCACCGGGGAGCTGTTTTTT
clone_size: few
d_call: TRBD2
j_call: TRBJ2-2
v_call: TRBV19

cdr3_aa: CSAKTVNTIYF
cdr3_nt: TGCAGTGCTAAAACGGTTAACACCATATATTTT
clone_size: many
d_call: -
j_call: TRBJ1-3
v_call: TRBV20-1

cdr3_aa: CASSAQHTSNQPQHF
cdr3_nt: TGTGCCAGCAGCGCCCAGCACACCTCCAATCAGCCCCAGCATTTT
clone_size: many
d_call: -
j_call: TRBJ1-5
v_call: TRBV7-2

cdr3_aa: CASSGRPTGTSGSQETQYF
cdr3_nt: TGTGCCAGCAGTGGACGGCCAACCGGGACTAGCGGCTCCCAAGAGACCCAGTACTTC
clone_size: few
d_call: TRBD2
j_call: TRBJ2-5
v_call: TRBV6-1

cdr3_aa: CASSERLGIRTGIYGYTF
cdr3_nt: TGTGCCAGCAGTGAACGGCTTGGAATAAGGACAGGAATCTATGGCTACACCTTC
clone_size: many
d_call: TRBD1
j_call: TRBJ1-2
v_call: TRBV25-1

cdr3_aa: CASSPRTSLGEQFF
cdr3_nt: TGTGCCAGCAGCCCCCGGACTAGTTTAGGGGAGCAGTTCTTC
clone_size: many
d_call: TRBD2
j_call: TRBJ2-1
v_call: TRBV11-2

cdr3_aa: CASSPGQGFRETQYF
cdr3_nt: TGTGCCAGTAGTCCAGGGCAGGGTTTTCGGGAGACCCAGTACTTC
clone_size: many
d_call: -
j_call: TRBJ2-5
v_call: TRBV19

cdr3_aa: CASSQEGGFRVEQFF
cdr3_nt: TGTGCCAGCAGCCAAGAGGGGGGTTTCCGGGTGGAGCAGTTCTTC
clone_size: -
d_call: -
j_call: TRBJ2-1
v_call: TRBV3-1

cdr3_aa: CASSDDRGLMATQYF
cdr3_nt: TGTGCCAGCAGTGACGACAGGGGGCTAATGGCGACCCAGTACTTC
clone_size: many
d_call: TRBD1
j_call: TRBJ2-5
v_call: TRBV2

cdr3_aa: CASSRGTSGGRETQYF
cdr3_nt: TGTGCCAGCAGCCGGGGGACTAGCGGGGGGAGGGAGACCCAGTACTTC
clone_size: many
d_call: TRBD2
j_call: TRBJ2-5
v_call: TRBV3-1

cdr3_aa: CSARDRRGSSYNEQFF
cdr3_nt: TGCAGTGCTAGAGATAGGAGGGGGAGCTCCTACAATGAGCAGTTCTTC
clone_size: many
d_call: -
j_call: TRBJ2-1
v_call: TRBV20-1

cdr3_aa: CASSPEPTGPYEQYF
cdr3_nt: TGTGCCAGCAGTCCCGAACCGACGGGTCCCTACGAGCAGTACTTC
clone_size: many
d_call: -
j_call: TRBJ2-7
v_call: TRBV5-6

cdr3_aa: CASSDHIGNSYEQYF
cdr3_nt: TGTGCCAGCAGCGATCACATAGGGAACTCCTACGAGCAGTACTTC
clone_size: many
d_call: -
j_call: TRBJ2-7
v_call: TRBV7-2

cdr3_aa: CASSFSSAVETQYF
cdr3_nt: TGTGCCAGCAGTTTTAGCAGTGCGGTAGAGACCCAGTACTTC
clone_size: many
d_call: -
j_call: TRBJ2-5
v_call: TRBV12-3/TRBV12-4